The next 22 T cell receptor beta chains were all read from a single sample in a study of cytomegalovirus exposure and HLA in healthy donors. PCR employed 60 Vbeta and 13 Jbeta primers. TCRdb's table, derived via immunoSEQ multiplex PCR, lists solely in-frame clones and lacks some. The table lists under 200,000 clones, 82% of them singletons. Sequenced: PBMCs. The source is a male donor in good health and CMV-seropositive.

CDR3 coding DNA: TGTGCCAGCAGACTGGACAGGGTTCAGCCCCAGCATTTT. Translating gives CASRLDRVQPQHF. The chain recombines TRBV27 with TRBJ1-5; 8 bases map to TRBD1. The J segment lost 6 bases and the V segment lost 6 bases, leaving 4 bases of the junction unmatched. This CDR3 region has 13 residues. Germline loops: CDR1 MNHEY, CDR2 SMNVEV (reference sequence).

The chain uses TRBV13 and TRBJ2-7; D gene uncertain. V was clipped by 5 bases and J by 5 bases, with 7 bases between them. CDR1 is PRHDT and CDR2 is FYEKMQ in the germline V gene (reference sequence). The CDR3 has 11 residues. The CDR3 region has the DNA TGTGCCAGCAGCCAGGTCAACGAGCAGTACTTC. Its translation: CASSQVNEQYF.

The chain links TRBV10-1 to TRBJ1-1; TRBD1 aligns across 10 bases. Germline values: CDR1 WNHNN, CDR2 SYGVQD (reference sequence). The CDR3 length is 12 residues. Unmatched junction bases numbered 2, after V lost 2 bases and J lost 11 bases. This CDR3 reads CASSEGTGDAFF. Written as DNA, the CDR3 is TGCGCCAGCAGTGAGGGGACAGGGGACGCTTTCTTT.

The rearrangement joins TRBV13 to TRBJ2-1; unclear D gene. Germline assignment: CDR1 PRHDT and CDR2 FYEKMQ (reference sequence). The CDR3 is 12 residues long. Trimming took off 5 bases at V and 9 bases at J, with 11 bases between the two ends. The CDR3 here is CASSIQWSEQFF. The CDR3 bases are TGTGCCAGCAGCATCCAGTGGAGTGAGCAGTTCTTC.

The V and J genes are TRBV10-1 and TRBJ2-7; maybe TRBD1 (6 bases). The V gene lost 5 bases and the J gene lost 3 bases, with 17 bases spanning the gap. This CDR3 contains 15 residues. The germline V gene has CDR1 WNHNN and CDR2 SYGVQD (reference sequence). This chain's CDR3 is CASSSRGSANYEQYF. In DNA form, the CDR3 reads TGCGCCAGCAGTTCTAGGGGGTCCGCCAACTACGAGCAGTACTTC.

As regards this clone: One end of the junction varies from germline; a read error may be responsible. The rearrangement joins TRBV5-1 to TRBJ2-6, with 12 bases fitting TRBD1. The germline CDR1 and CDR2 sequences are SGHRS and YFSETQ. The CDR3 loop spans 18 amino acids. The CDR3 DNA is TGCGCCAGCAGCCAGTCGGGACAGGGGGCGTCTGGGGCCAACGGCCTGACTTTC. Protein: CASSQSGQGASGANGLTF.

V usage is TRBV9 and J usage is TRBJ1-1; D is possibly TRBD1 (6 bases). Deletions cut 0 bases from V and 0 bases from J, with 12 bases between. The germline gives CDR1 SGDLS, CDR2 YYNGEE. This CDR3 has 16 amino acids. The chain's CDR3 is CASSVDIGQLNTEAFF. The CDR3 DNA sequence: TGTGCCAGCAGCGTAGATATAGGACAGCTGAACACTGAAGCTTTCTTT.

The V gene is TRBV9, the J gene TRBJ2-3, with 8 bases fitting TRBD2. V was pared by 0 bases and J by 2 bases, with 11 bases of the junction left unmatched. This CDR3 region has 18 residues. Per the germline V gene, CDR1 is SGDLS and CDR2 is YYNGEE. The CDR3 reads CASSVATGSGDYTDTQYF. In DNA, the CDR3 is TGTGCCAGCAGCGTAGCTACGGGTAGCGGGGATTACACAGATACGCAGTATTTT.

This rearrangement joins TRBV10-1 to TRBJ2-3; a possible D gene is TRBD2 (6 bases). The germline V and J ends were trimmed by 8 bases and 3 bases, with 15 bases remaining between them. Germline V gene sequence: CDR1 WNHNN, CDR2 SYGVQD (reference sequence). This CDR3 is built from 14 residues. The CDR3 reads CASSFSGRTDTQYF. The DNA of the CDR3 is TGCGCCAGCTCATTTTCCGGGAGAACAGATACGCAGTATTTT.

The rearrangement joins TRBV30 to TRBJ1-3; no clear D gene. The CDR3 spans 13 residues. V lost 1 base and J lost 0, with 4 bases in between. The germline CDR1 and CDR2 sequences are GTSNPN and SVGIG (reference sequence). The CDR3 reads CAWSASSGNTIYF. DNA of the CDR3: TGTGCCTGGAGTGCCAGCTCTGGAAACACCATATATTTT.

This chain uses TRBV18 with TRBJ2-3, with 7 bases that match TRBD2. V dropped 1 base and J dropped 0; count of bases not matched to a gene: 7. This CDR3 contains 17 residues. Germline V gives CDR1 KGHSH, CDR2 LQKENI. The CDR3 DNA is TGTGCCAGCTCACCACAGGTGAGGCGGGGGAGCACAGATACGCAGTATTTT. This codes for CASSPQVRRGSTDTQYF.

The J gene is TRBJ2-7, the V gene TRBV5-1; TRBD1 is a possible D gene (5 bases). V was shortened by 5 bases and J by 0 bases, with 15 bases between the two germline ends. This CDR3 comprises 15 residues. Germline V gene data show CDR1 as SGHRS and CDR2 as YFSETQ. In nucleotides, the CDR3 is TGCGCCAGCAGACGTACTCCAGGGAACTCCTACGAGCAGTACTTC. Protein sequence: CASRRTPGNSYEQYF.

The CDR3 DNA reads as TGCGCCAGCAGCCAAGATTTGCAGGGGGCTCAGCCCCAGCATTTT. It yields the protein CASSQDLQGAQPQHF. The V and J genes are TRBV4-3 and TRBJ1-5, with 8 bases aligning to TRBD1. The CDR3 contains 15 residues. The V segment lost 0 bases and the J segment 6 bases; nucleotides outside the gene matches: 4. The V gene's germline CDR1 is LGHNA and CDR2 YSLEER.

J is TRBJ2-7 and V is TRBV5-1; 10 nucleotides agree with TRBD1. Unmatched junction bases numbered 6, after V lost 0 bases and J lost 3 bases. This CDR3 has 16 residues. Germline CDR1 reads SGHRS; CDR2 reads YFSETQ. The CDR3 DNA reads TGCGCCAGCAGCTTGGCCCTGGGACAGGGGAACTACGAGCAGTACTTC. It translates to CASSLALGQGNYEQYF.

A few counts support this clone. CDR3 nucleotide sequence: TGTGCCAGCAGCTTAGAGGCTGGGGACAGGGGCAATCAGCCCCAGCATTTT. Translating it yields CASSLEAGDRGNQPQHF. The chain carries TRBV7-2 and TRBJ1-5; 9 nucleotides match TRBD1. Losses at the gene ends were 1 base for V and 2 bases for J; bases not matched to a gene: 6. CDR1 and CDR2 (germline): SGHTA, FQGNSA. There are 17 residues in the CDR3.

The chain recombines TRBV14 with TRBJ2-7; 11 nucleotides match TRBD2. The germline V gene has CDR1 SGHDN and CDR2 FVKESK. Trimming took 0 bases from V and 2 from J; bases not matched to a gene: 12. The CDR3 is 19 residues long. The CDR3 spells CASSQDWETSGDRPYEQYF. The CDR3 DNA reads TGTGCCAGCAGCCAAGATTGGGAGACTAGCGGGGACCGGCCCTACGAGCAGTACTTC.

The chain uses TRBV6-5 and TRBJ2-7; 12 bases match TRBD2. Trimming at V came to 6 bases and at J to 6 bases, leaving 9 bases not matched to a gene. Germline V gene sequence: CDR1 MNHEY, CDR2 SVGAGI. The CDR3 is 15 amino acids. CDR3: CASSSTSGSGSEQYF. The CDR3 DNA reads TGTGCCAGCAGCTCGACTAGCGGGAGTGGCTCCGAGCAGTACTTC.

The CDR3 sequence: CASTHRSQDYGYTF. In DNA form, the CDR3 reads TGTGCCAGCACCCACAGGTCCCAGGACTATGGCTACACCTTC. The V call is TRBV5-4, the J call TRBJ1-2; the D gene is possibly TRBD1 (5 bases). V lost 6 bases, J lost 3 bases, and 15 bases lay in between. The germline V gene has CDR1 SGHNT and CDR2 YYREEE (reference sequence). CDR3 size: 14 residues. Full variable domain (missing parts from reference TRBV5-4 and TRBJ1-2): ETGVTQSPTHLIKTRGQQVTLRCSSQSGHNTVSWYQQALGQGPQFIFQYYREEENGRGNFPPRFSGLQFPNYSSELNVNALELDDSALYLCASTHRSQDYGYTFGSGTRLTVV.

This chain uses TRBV11-2 with TRBJ2-5; D remains ambiguous. Deletions cut 4 bases from V and 0 bases from J, with 6 bases between. Germline V gene sequence: CDR1 SGHAT, CDR2 FQNNGV. The CDR3 runs 13 residues. CDR3 loop: CASSSGYQETQYF. Written as DNA, the CDR3 is TGTGCCAGCAGCTCAGGTTACCAAGAGACCCAGTACTTC. Using reference TRBV11-2 and TRBJ2-5 for the parts outside the CDR3, the full variable domain is EAGVAQSPRYKIIEKRQSVAFWCNPISGHATLYWYQQILGQGPKLLIQFQNNGVVDDSQLPKDRFSAERLKGVDSTLKIQPAKLEDSAVYLCASSSGYQETQYFGPGTRLLVL.

Here the CDR3 reads CASSHRQGPYEQYF. The CDR3 DNA reads as TGTGCCAGCAGTCACCGACAGGGACCCTACGAGCAGTACTTC. The rearrangement joins TRBV28 to TRBJ2-7, with TRBD1 identical over 7 bases. CDR1 is MDHEN and CDR2 is SYDVKM in the germline V gene. The CDR3 covers 14 residues. V lost 5 bases to trimming and J lost 2 bases; unmatched junction nucleotides: 6.

The chain is built from TRBV27 and TRBJ2-5, with 7 positions matching TRBD1. CDR1 is MNHEY and CDR2 is SMNVEV in the germline V gene (reference sequence). This CDR3 is 14 amino acids long. The V and J ends lost 5 bases and 4 bases, in that order; junction bases with no gene match: 7. The CDR3 is CASSRGQVGETQYF. The CDR3, as DNA: TGTGCCAGCAGTAGAGGACAGGTGGGAGAGACCCAGTACTTC.

The CDR3 sequence is CASSLRDGTDTQYF. The DNA for the CDR3 is TGTGCCAGCAGTTTGCGGGATGGCACAGATACGCAGTATTTT. The chain carries TRBV27 and TRBJ2-3; perhaps TRBD2 as D (6 bases). V lost 3 bases and J lost 1, with 8 bases in between. CDR1 MNHEY and CDR2 SMNVEV come from the germline V gene (reference sequence). This CDR3 has 14 residues.